The 14 T cell receptor beta chains listed next were all sequenced from one sample in a study of blood T cells in healthy people across ages. Through a sample-barcoded 5' primer and a J-beta primer mix, a second PCR was run for about 6 to 11 cycles. Each CDR3 protein is one row after TCRdb ran MiXCR on the 5' RACE reads. The sample holds approximately 810,000 distinct CDR3 sequences; approximately 35% are singletons and the top ten take roughly 13%. The sample was blood. The origin of the receptors is a man aged 18 to 29 in good health.

The V and J genes are TRBV4-3 and TRBJ2-7, with D unresolved. The germline V and J ends were trimmed by 0 bases and 7 bases, with 10 bases remaining between them. The CDR3 runs to 13 residues. The germline V gene has CDR1 LGHNA and CDR2 YSLEER. CDR3 residues: CASSQEQANEQYF. CDR3 nucleotides: TGCGCCAGCAGCCAAGAACAAGCCAATGAGCAGTACTTC.

The chain employs TRBV12-3 or TRBV12-4 and TRBJ2-6, with TRBD1 matching 12 bases. V lost 1 base to trimming and J lost 4 bases; unmatched junction nucleotides: 5. The CDR3 is 18 amino acids. CDR3 sequence reads: CASSLGAGQGAGANVLTF. The CDR3 region has the DNA TGTGCCAGCAGTTTAGGCGCGGGACAGGGGGCCGGGGCCAACGTCCTGACTTTC.

V is TRBV12-3 or TRBV12-4 and J is TRBJ2-4, with 8 positions matching TRBD1. V dropped 5 bases and J dropped 3; count of bases not matched to a gene: 9. The CDR3 has 16 amino acids. The CDR3 bases are TGTGCCAGCAGTCCCAGGACAGGGTTGGTCAAAAACATTCAGTACTTC. Residues: CASSPRTGLVKNIQYF.

The gene calls are TRBV20-1 and TRBJ2-7; tentatively, D is TRBD2 (7 bases). The CDR3 is 14 amino acids. V gave up 3 bases and J gave up 3 bases, with 15 bases separating them. CDR1 DFQATT and CDR2 SNEGSKA come from the germline V gene (reference sequence). The CDR3 DNA reads as TGCAGTGCTAGGCGTACGGGGGGCCGCTACGAGCAGTACTTC. It encodes CSARRTGGRYEQYF.

This clonotype was seen a handful of times. V and J are TRBV11-2 and TRBJ2-5, with D possibly TRBD2 on 5 matching bases. The CDR3 has 15 amino acids. Germline V gene lookup returns CDR1 SGHAT and CDR2 FQNNGV. V dropped 5 bases and J dropped 5 bases, with 18 bases sitting between them. DNA of the CDR3: TGTGCCAGCAGCCCCCGTACGGGGTTCGAGGAGACCCAGTACTTC. It codes for CASSPRTGFEETQYF.

The rearrangement uses TRBV7-2 and TRBJ1-6, with D hard to call. The V and J ends lost 2 bases and 8 bases respectively, with 10 bases between them. This CDR3 region has 14 residues. Germline CDR1 is SGHTA and CDR2 is FQGNSA. CDR3 sequence reads: CASSLLYADSPLHF. The CDR3, as DNA: TGTGCCAGCAGCTTATTGTACGCAGATTCACCCCTCCACTTT. The full variable domain, completed using reference TRBV7-2 and TRBJ1-6, is GAGVSQSPSNKVTEKGKDVELRCDPISGHTALYWYRQSLGQGLEFLIYFQGNSAPDKSGLPSDRFSAERTGGSVSTLTIQRTQQEDSAVYLCASSLLYADSPLHFGNGTRLTVT.

The chain recombines TRBV4-3 with TRBJ2-3; D ambiguous. The CDR3 contains 16 residues. V lost 0 bases and J lost 4, with 14 bases in between. Germline V lookup: CDR1 LGHNA, CDR2 YSLEER. This chain's CDR3 is CASSQDRAGPPDTQYF. CDR3 in DNA: TGCGCCAGCAGCCAAGATCGTGCAGGTCCCCCAGATACGCAGTATTTT.

This clonotype has a handful of counts. The gene calls are TRBV15 and TRBJ1-4, with a tentative D call TRBD1 (6 bases). V dropped 3 bases and J dropped 7 bases, with 12 bases sitting between them. This CDR3 has 14 amino acids. CDR1 and CDR2 (germline): LNHNV, YYDKDF (reference sequence). The CDR3 region is CATSRTGHLEKLFF. As DNA, the CDR3 is TGTGCCACCAGCAGGACGGGACATCTTGAAAAACTGTTTTTT.

The chain carries TRBV12-3 or TRBV12-4 and TRBJ1-2; D unclear. CDR3 length equals 14 residues. V lost 2 bases, J lost 2 bases, and 9 bases lay in between. CDR3 loop: CASSLSQINYGYTF. CDR3 nucleotides: TGTGCCAGCAGTTTAAGTCAGATCAACTATGGCTACACCTTC.

The chain links TRBV20-1 to TRBJ2-1, with D possibly called TRBD1 or TRBD2 (6 bases each). Germline V gene lookup returns CDR1 DFQATT and CDR2 SNEGSKA (reference sequence). V lost 2 bases to trimming and J lost 0 bases, with 11 bases between them. This CDR3 has 15 amino acids. CDR3 amino acids: CSARNGGPSYNEQFF. The DNA of the CDR3 is TGCAGTGCTAGAAACGGGGGCCCCTCCTACAATGAGCAGTTCTTC.

This clonotype turned up a few times. The chain uses TRBV7-3 and TRBJ1-1, with 9 bases identical to TRBD1. This CDR3 is 14 amino acids long. The V and J ends lost 6 bases and 5 bases, in that order; junction bases with no gene match: 7. The germline gives CDR1 SGHTA, CDR2 FQGTGA. The CDR3 nucleotides read TGTGCCAGCAGTTCCACAGGGGGCTTTACTGAAGCTTTCTTT. Residues: CASSSTGGFTEAFF.

The chain links TRBV20-1 to TRBJ2-5; no clear D. Trimming pared 0 bases from V and 2 bases from J, leaving 16 bases between. The CDR3 covers 16 residues. Germline CDR1 and CDR2: DFQATT and SNEGSKA (reference sequence). Written as DNA, the CDR3 is TGCAGTGCTAGAGATCCCCGCCAGGCCAGACAAGAGACCCAGTACTTC. Its translation is CSARDPRQARQETQYF.

This clonotype was counted many times. The gene calls are TRBV29-1 and TRBJ2-3; a weak D match, TRBD1 (6 bases). The V gene lost 2 bases and the J gene lost 6 bases, with 15 bases spanning the gap. This CDR3 region has 14 residues. Germline assignment: CDR1 SQVTM and CDR2 ANQGSEA. The CDR3 loop reads CSVERDTLGDTQYF. Written as DNA, the CDR3 is TGCAGCGTTGAAAGGGACACCCTGGGGGATACGCAGTATTTT.

The chain joins TRBV7-9 to TRBJ2-7, with a weak D call TRBD1 (6 bases). Germline loops: CDR1 SEHNR, CDR2 FQNEAQ (reference sequence). The CDR3 covers 15 residues. Trimming took off 5 bases at V and 6 bases at J, with 20 bases between the two ends. Here the CDR3 DNA reads TGTGCCAGCAGCCCAGATAGGACAGCCCTACTCGAGCAGTACTTC. Protein: CASSPDRTALLEQYF.